The 7 T cell receptor beta chains given below trace back to one sample, sequenced in a study of T cells in Graves' hyperthyroidism and ophthalmopathy. Using RNA transcripts as the source, TCR beta CDR3 regions were amplified. TCR CDR3 underwent first-round RT-PCR with the HTBI primer set. TCRdb reprocessed the multiplex PCR reads with MiXCR, giving one entry per CDR3 protein. The repertoire includes roughly 700,000 distinct CDR3 sequences, around 15% of them detected once, and around 16% sits in the top ten. Input material: blood. These receptors were collected from a man aged 50 to 60 with Graves' hyperthyroidism.

This clonotype has a count of ten or more. The V call is TRBV28, the J call TRBJ2-4, with 7 bases aligning to TRBD2. The CDR3 length is 14 residues. Unmatched junction bases numbered 7, after V lost 2 bases and J lost 9 bases. Per the germline V gene, CDR1 is MDHEN and CDR2 is SYDVKM. The CDR3 spells CASSLGAGDSIQYF. In nucleotides, the CDR3 is TGTGCCAGCAGTTTAGGCGCGGGAGATAGCATTCAGTACTTC.

This clonotype was seen ten or more times. The chain has TRBV28 and TRBJ1-1; D might be TRBD1 (6 bases). V shed 2 bases and J shed 7 bases, with 20 bases lying between them. The CDR3 covers 16 residues. Germline CDR1 MDHEN, CDR2 SYDVKM. Here the CDR3 DNA reads TGTGCCAGCAGTTTACGTACGGGACACCGAGGGGATGAAGCTTTCTTT. Residues: CASSLRTGHRGDEAFF.

This clonotype was seen at least ten times. The rearrangement links TRBV12-3 or TRBV12-4 to TRBJ1-2; 8 positions match TRBD1. V dropped 1 base and J dropped 7; count of bases not matched to a gene: 2. This CDR3 has 13 residues. The CDR3 loop reads CASSLEQGVGYTF. The CDR3, as DNA: TGTGCCAGCAGTTTAGAACAGGGGGTTGGCTACACCTTC.

This rearrangement joins TRBV19 to TRBJ2-2; TRBD1 is a possible D gene (5 bases). CDR1 is LNHDA, CDR2 SQIVND, per germline (reference sequence). This CDR3 contains 15 residues. V was pared by 5 bases and J by 5 bases, with 15 bases between. This CDR3 is CASSPDRIQTGELFF. The CDR3 nucleotides read TGTGCCAGTAGTCCTGACAGAATACAGACCGGGGAGCTGTTTTTT.

This clonotype was counted a few times. The rearrangement links TRBV7-9 to TRBJ2-7, with TRBD1 matching 7 bases. The CDR3 length is 12 residues. CDR1 and CDR2 (germline): SEHNR, FQNEAQ (reference sequence). The V segment lost 5 bases and the J segment 6 bases; nucleotides outside the gene matches: 4. CDR3 coding DNA: TGTGCCAGCAGCATGACAGGGCCCGAGCAGTACTTC. Translation gives CASSMTGPEQYF.

This chain connects TRBV7-2 to TRBJ1-2, with TRBD1 identical over 12 bases. Germline V gives CDR1 SGHTA, CDR2 FQGNSA. This CDR3 comprises 19 residues. After removal of 2 bases from V and 1 base from J, the junction contained 11 bases not matched to a gene. The CDR3 reads CASSLRPLGTGGYNYGYTF. Written as DNA, the CDR3 is TGTGCCAGCAGCTTACGACCGCTCGGGACAGGGGGCTATAACTATGGCTACACCTTC.

This clonotype was picked up many times. This rearrangement joins TRBV11-3 to TRBJ2-5; TRBD1 agrees at 8 bases. The CDR3 is 16 amino acids. CDR1 and CDR2 (germline): SGHNT, YENEEA. V gave up 5 bases and J gave up 1 base; unmatched junction bases: 9. In nucleotides, the CDR3 is TGTGCCAGCAGCACCCGACAGGGGCCTGGCCAAGAGACCCAGTACTTC. Translation gives CASSTRQGPGQETQYF.